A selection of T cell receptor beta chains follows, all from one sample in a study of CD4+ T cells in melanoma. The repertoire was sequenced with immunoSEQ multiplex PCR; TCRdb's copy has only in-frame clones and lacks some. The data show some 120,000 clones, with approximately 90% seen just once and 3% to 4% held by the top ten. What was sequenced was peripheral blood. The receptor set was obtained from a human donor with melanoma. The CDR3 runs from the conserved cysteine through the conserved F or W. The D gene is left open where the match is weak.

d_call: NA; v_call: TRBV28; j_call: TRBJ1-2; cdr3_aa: CASSPIMLQFYGYTF; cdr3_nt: TGTGCCAGCAGTCCCATAATGTTACAATTTTATGGCTACACCTTC
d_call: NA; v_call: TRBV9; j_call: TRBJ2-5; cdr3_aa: CASSASPGRETQYF; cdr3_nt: TGTGCCAGCAGCGCGTCGCCGGGGCGGGAGACCCAGTACTTC
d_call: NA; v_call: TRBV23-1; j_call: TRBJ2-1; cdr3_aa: CASSPGSSYNEQFF; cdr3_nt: TGCGCCAGCAGTCCCGGCAGCTCCTACAATGAGCAGTTCTTC
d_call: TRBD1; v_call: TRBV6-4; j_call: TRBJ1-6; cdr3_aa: CASSDSARQGHSPLHF; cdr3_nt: TGTGCCAGCAGTGACTCGGCGAGACAGGGGCATTCACCCCTCCACTTT
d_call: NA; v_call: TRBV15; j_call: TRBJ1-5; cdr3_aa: CATSRDGQAGVSQHF; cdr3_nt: TGTGCCACCAGCAGAGATGGGCAGGCGGGTGTATCCCAGCATTTT
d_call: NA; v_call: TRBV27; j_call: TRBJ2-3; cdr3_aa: CASSLSGGLRDTQYF; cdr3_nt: TGTGCCAGCAGTCTTTCGGGGGGCTTGAGAGATACGCAGTATTTT
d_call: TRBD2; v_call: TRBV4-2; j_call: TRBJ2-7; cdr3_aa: CASSQVSIAGSTYEQYF; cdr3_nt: TGTGCCAGCAGCCAAGTGTCGATAGCGGGGTCCACCTACGAGCAGTACTTC
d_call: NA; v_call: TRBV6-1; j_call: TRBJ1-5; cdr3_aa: CASSDTIRTANQPQHF; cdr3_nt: TGTGCCAGCAGTGATACGATCCGGACAGCAAATCAGCCCCAGCATTTT
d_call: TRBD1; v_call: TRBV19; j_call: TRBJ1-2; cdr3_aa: CASKGQGKRANYGYTF; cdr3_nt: TGTGCCAGTAAGGGACAGGGCAAAAGAGCTAACTATGGCTACACCTTC
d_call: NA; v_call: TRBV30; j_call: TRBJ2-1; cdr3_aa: CAWSPRGASYNEQFF; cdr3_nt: TGTGCCTGGAGTCCCCGGGGGGCCTCCTACAATGAGCAGTTCTTC
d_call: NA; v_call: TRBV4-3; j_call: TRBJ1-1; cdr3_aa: CASSQDYRGSGEAFF; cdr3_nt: TGCGCCAGCAGCCAAGATTATAGGGGATCGGGTGAAGCTTTCTTT
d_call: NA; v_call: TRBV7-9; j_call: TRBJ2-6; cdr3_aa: CASGDGGANVLTF; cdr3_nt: TGTGCCAGCGGGGACGGTGGGGCCAACGTCCTGACTTTC
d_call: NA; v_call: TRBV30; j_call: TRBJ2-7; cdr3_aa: CAWSDYNYEQYF; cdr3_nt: TGTGCCTGGAGCGACTACAACTACGAGCAGTACTTC